This entry concerns a single T cell receptor (beta chain). The antigen remains undetermined. Only in-frame clones appear in the TCRdb table, and some are missing; sequencing was by immunoSEQ multiplex PCR. The sample lists 95,000 to 150,000 clones; 92% were seen once. V was shortened by 0 bases and J by 4 bases, with 7 bases between the two germline ends. The CDR3 runs to 13 residues. CDR1 is SGHNT and CDR2 is YYREEE in the germline V gene (reference sequence). This record comes from a study of T cell responses to AZD1222 COVID-19 vaccine. Notes on the study in general: Clonal diversity was possibly underestimated; the donors were predominantly white British and more often female. Baseline seropositivity characterized only a handful of AZD1222 recipients. Vaccine-related CD4 TCRs covered spike, predominating at 160-218 and 743-854. When two AZD1222 doses had been given, Spike-specific TCR breadth and depth rose.

The input for sequencing was peripheral blood, taken 28 days after the second AZD1222 dose. The genes are TRBV5-4 and TRBJ2-5, with D tentatively TRBD2 (5 bases). The clonotype was recovered from an adult who received the AZD1222 COVID-19 vaccine. The CDR3 spells CASSLGAGETQYF. The CDR3 coding sequence is TGTGCCAGCAGCTTGGGGGCGGGAGAGACCCAGTACTTC. Using reference TRBV5-4 and TRBJ2-5 for the parts outside the CDR3, the full variable domain is ETGVTQSPTHLIKTRGQQVTLRCSSQSGHNTVSWYQQALGQGPQFIFQYYREEENGRGNFPPRFSGLQFPNYSSELNVNALELDDSALYLCASSLGAGETQYFGPGTRLLVL.